This TCR beta chain stems from a study of blood T cell repertoires in COVID-19. Background on the study: Samples taken during acute and convalescent COVID-19 were collected in the United States, Italy and Spain. PBMCs, B-cell-depleted T cells, or T cells were the source of the cDNA or gDNA that made up the material.

In the original analysis: Reference gene primer amplification yielded estimated nucleated cell counts. The assay was immunoSEQ multiplex PCR, and TCRdb's table has in-frame clones only and misses some. That table is the source of V, J and clone size, and D and trimming were worked out from the DNA. The table has 250,000 to 350,000 clones, roughly 90% seen once. While infection was still active, Seattle patients were enrolled and then followed longitudinally. The CDR3 spans 14 residues. V was trimmed by 0 bases and J by 5 bases, leaving 8 bases between them. CDR1 SGHRS and CDR2 YFSETQ come from the germline V gene.

The receptor comes from a young woman with COVID-19, enrolled during active disease. The V and J genes are TRBV5-1 and TRBJ1-4; TRBD1 is a possible D gene (5 bases). Specimen: peripheral blood. The CDR3 region is CASSLGQRNEKLFF. The DNA of the CDR3 is TGCGCCAGCAGCTTGGGACAGCGAAATGAAAAACTGTTTTTT.